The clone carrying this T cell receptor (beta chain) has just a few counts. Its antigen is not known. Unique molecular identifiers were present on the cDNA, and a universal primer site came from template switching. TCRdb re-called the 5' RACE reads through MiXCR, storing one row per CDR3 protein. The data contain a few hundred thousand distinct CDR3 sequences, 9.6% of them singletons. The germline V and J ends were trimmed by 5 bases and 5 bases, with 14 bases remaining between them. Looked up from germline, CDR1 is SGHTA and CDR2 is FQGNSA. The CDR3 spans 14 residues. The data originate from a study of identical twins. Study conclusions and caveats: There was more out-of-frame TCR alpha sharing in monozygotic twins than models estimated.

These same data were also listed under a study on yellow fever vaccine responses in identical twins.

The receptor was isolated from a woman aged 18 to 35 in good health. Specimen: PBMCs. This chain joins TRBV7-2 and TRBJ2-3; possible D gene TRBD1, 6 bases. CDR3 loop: CASSPARGIDTQYF. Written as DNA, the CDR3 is TGTGCCAGCAGCCCAGCAAGGGGGATAGATACGCAGTATTTT.